The rows below give T cell receptor beta chains drawn from one sample of a study of cytomegalovirus exposure and HLA in healthy donors. TCRdb keeps only in-frame clones here, not all; method: immunoSEQ multiplex PCR. Found here are 100,000 to 150,000 clones, 77% of them singletons; the top ten hold under 5%. The sample was PBMCs. All receptors come from a male donor in good health and CMV-seropositive. Both conserved end residues are part of each CDR3. Fields, in order: D gene, V gene, clone size, J gene, CDR3 DNA, CDR3 protein. D genes are given only for firm matches. Size is omitted from some rows. Given values are once, few, many or a class for expanded clones.

>NA|TRBV7-8|NA|TRBJ2-6
TGTGCCAGCAGCTTAGGGACAGCTCGCTCTGGGGCCAACGTCCTGACTTTC
CASSLGTARSGANVLTF
>NA|TRBV7-9|NA|TRBJ1-3
TGTGCCAGCAGATATACAAGCTCTGGAAACACCATATATTTT
CASRYTSSGNTIYF
>TRBD1|TRBV29-1|NA|TRBJ2-1
TGCAGCGTCGACAGGGCGGGTGGCAATGAGCAGTTCTTC
CSVDRAGGNEQFF
>NA|TRBV11-2|once|TRBJ1-1
TGTGCCAGCAGCTTCCCAGGAACCACTGAAGCTTTCTTT
CASSFPGTTEAFF
>NA|TRBV15|once|TRBJ2-2
TGTGCCACCAGCAGAGATCGTAGCGGAAACACCGGGGAGCTGTTTTTT
CATSRDRSGNTGELFF
>NA|TRBV7-9|few|TRBJ2-5
TGTGCCAGCAGCCGAATTGGGGGGAGAGGAGGTCAAGAGACCCAGTACTTC
CASSRIGGRGGQETQYF
>NA|TRBV15|NA|TRBJ2-6
TGTGCCACCAGCACCACTAGGGTCCCCAACTCTGGGGCCAACGTCCTGACTTTC
CATSTTRVPNSGANVLTF
>TRBD2|TRBV28|once|TRBJ2-5
TGTGCCAGCAGGGTAGCGGGGAGTCAAGAGACCCAGTACTTC
CASRVAGSQETQYF
>NA|TRBV23-1|NA|TRBJ2-1
TGCGCCAGCAGTCAATGCCGGGTGAGCTCCTACAATGAGCAGTTCTTC
CASSQCRVSSYNEQFF
>NA|TRBV28|NA|TRBJ2-7
TGTGCCAGCAGTTTGACTCGTCCGAGGGAGCAGTACTTC
CASSLTRPREQYF
>TRBD1|TRBV5-4|few|TRBJ1-6
TGTGCCAGCAGCCTGGACAGGGCCTCACTCAATTCACCCCTCCACTTT
CASSLDRASLNSPLHF
>TRBD1|TRBV5-1|NA|TRBJ2-3
TGCGCCAGCAGCTCCGGGACAGGGTTCAGGGATACGCAGTATTTT
CASSSGTGFRDTQYF
>NA|TRBV5-6|NA|TRBJ1-1
TGTGCCAGCAGCCCCGGGGGAGGGAGCATGAACACTGAAGCTTTCTTT
CASSPGGGSMNTEAFF
>TRBD1|TRBV6-4|NA|TRBJ1-5
TGTGCCAGCAGTGAGGCAGGGGGGCAGCCCCAGCATTTT
CASSEAGGQPQHF
>NA|TRBV7-9|NA|TRBJ2-7
TGTGCCAGCAGCCTATTCACGGGTGAGAACTACGAGCAGTACTTC
CASSLFTGENYEQYF
>NA|TRBV23-1|NA|TRBJ2-7
TGCGCCAGCAGTCAATCGAACAGGGACGACTACGAGCAGTACTTC
CASSQSNRDDYEQYF
>NA|TRBV6-1|few|TRBJ2-5
TGTGCCAGCAGTGAGGGGGGGGGCACCCAAGAGACCCAGTACTTC
CASSEGGGTQETQYF
>NA|TRBV11-2|NA|TRBJ2-7
TGTGCCAGCAGCCCTAGCTCCTACGAGCAGTACTTC
CASSPSSYEQYF
>TRBD2|TRBV5-1|NA|TRBJ2-5
TGCGCCAGCAGCCCCGATGTGGGGGGGCAAGAGACCCAGTACTTC
CASSPDVGGQETQYF
>NA|TRBV7-3|NA|TRBJ2-2
TGTGCCAGCAGCTTAACGGGTGGACAGACCACCGGGGAGCTGTTTTTT
CASSLTGGQTTGELFF
>NA|TRBV2|NA|TRBJ2-1
TGTGCCAGCAGTAGTCAGGGGTCTAGTGGTGAGCAGTTCTTC
CASSSQGSSGEQFF
>TRBD1|TRBV6-6|NA|TRBJ1-6
TGTGCCAGCAGAGAAGACAGGGCTGGCAATTCACCCCTCCACTTT
CASREDRAGNSPLHF
>TRBD1|TRBV6-5|NA|TRBJ2-5
TGTGCCAGCAGTGCGGACAGGGTCCAAGAGACCCAGTACTTC
CASSADRVQETQYF
>NA|TRBV2|NA|TRBJ1-1
TGTGCCAGCAGTACGGGCCAGGGCCAGATGAACACTGAAGCTTTCTTT
CASSTGQGQMNTEAFF
>NA|TRBV7-2|NA|TRBJ2-5
TGTGCCAGCAGCCCCAACCGCGGGGGCGGGACCCAGTACTTC
CASSPNRGGGTQYF
>TRBD1|TRBV19|few|TRBJ2-7
TGTGCCAGTAGTATAAGGGGGCACGAGCAGTACTTC
CASSIRGHEQYF
>NA|TRBV2|few|TRBJ1-1
TGTGCCAGCAACCAAAAAAGCGATTTCGTGGGAGCAGGAGCTTTCTTT
CASNQKSDFVGAGAFF
>NA|TRBV18|NA|TRBJ2-2
TGTGCCAGCTCACCACCGTCTCTTCAGGGCACCGGGGAGCTGTTTTTT
CASSPPSLQGTGELFF
>NA|TRBV11-2|NA|TRBJ1-2
TGTGCCAGCAGTCGACTCTCAACTAACTATGGCTACACCTTC
CASSRLSTNYGYTF
>NA|TRBV28|NA|TRBJ2-7
TGTGCCAGCAGTTTCAGGGGACGACCCTACGAGCAGTACTTC
CASSFRGRPYEQYF
>TRBD2|TRBV5-1|NA|TRBJ2-7
TGCGCCAGCAGCGCCCGAGGAAGCGGGGTAATCTACGAGCAGTACTTC
CASSARGSGVIYEQYF
>TRBD1|TRBV19|NA|TRBJ1-2
TGTGCCAGTAGTGTTGGACAGGGGCCTAACTATGGCTACACCTTC
CASSVGQGPNYGYTF
>TRBD1|TRBV28|few|TRBJ2-5
TGTGCCAGCAGTGGACAGGGGGCGGGAGAGACCCAGTACTTC
CASSGQGAGETQYF
>NA|TRBV6-1|NA|TRBJ1-2
TGTGCCAGCAGTGAAAGACGCGTAAGGGGTGGCTACACCTTC
CASSERRVRGGYTF
>TRBD2|TRBV6-1|NA|TRBJ2-4
TGTGCCAGCAGTTCCTGGACTAGCGGGAGTGAGTACTTC
CASSSWTSGSEYF
>TRBD1|TRBV5-6|NA|TRBJ2-7
TGTGCCAGCAGCTTCGGGGACAGGGAGGTTTTC
CASSFGDREVF
>TRBD1|TRBV28|NA|TRBJ1-1
TGTGCCAGCAGTTTACCAGGGACAGGGGGTGAAGCTTTCTTT
CASSLPGTGGEAFF
>NA|TRBV28|NA|TRBJ1-1
TGTGCCACCCAGTACCAATTGAACACTGAAGCTTTCTTT
CATQYQLNTEAFF
>TRBD1|TRBV7-7|NA|TRBJ2-5
TGTGCCAGCAGCTTAGGAGGGACAGGGTCCGGAAAAGAGACCCAGTACTTC
CASSLGGTGSGKETQYF
>NA|TRBV4-1|NA|TRBJ1-1
TGCGCCAGCAGTATACCGGGACATCGAAGGGAAGAAGCTTTCTTT
CASSIPGHRREEAFF
>NA|TRBV28|NA|TRBJ1-6
TGTGCCAGCATCAATAGGGGTGTCAAACGGACCCTCCACTTT
CASINRGVKRTLHF
>TRBD1|TRBV5-4|NA|TRBJ1-1
TGTGCCAGCAGCGAGGGGGCGTCGGGGACTGAAGCTTTCTTT
CASSEGASGTEAFF
>NA|TRBV28|few|TRBJ2-1
TGTGCCAGCAGGCCCTCGGAAGGGGGGGGCAATGAGCAGTTCTTC
CASRPSEGGGNEQFF
>TRBD2|TRBV7-2|NA|TRBJ2-5
TGTGCCAGCAGCTTCCGGACTAGCGGGATAGGGGAGACCCAGTACTTC
CASSFRTSGIGETQYF
>NA|TRBV5-6|once|TRBJ2-3
TGTGCCAGCAGCCGGGCGGGGTCGCAGTATTTT
CASSRAGSQYF